One sample yielded the 9 T cell receptor beta chains listed below, sequenced in a study of a mutant IDH1 vaccine in newly diagnosed glioma. The time point was: week 47, end of study. The content of each vaccine dose was 300 ug of mutant IDH1 20-mer peptide, and topical imiquimod accompanied it. Assay used: immunoSEQ multiplex PCR; TCRdb lists only in-frame clones, some missing. The sample has about 83,000 clones; roughly four fifths are singletons. These receptors have no known antigen. The input for sequencing was PBMCs, taken from a glioma patient whose treatment included an IDH1 peptide vaccine. The receptors were sampled from a man in his forties or fifties with glioma.

This clone is a singleton in its sample. This chain uses TRBV7-2 with TRBJ2-1; D is uncertain. This CDR3 is 15 amino acids long. With 5 bases removed from V and 4 bases from J, the gap between germline ends came to 15 bases. CDR1 and CDR2 from the germline V gene are SGHTA and FQGNSA. Here the CDR3 DNA reads TGTGCCAGCAGCCCGCCCCCTGTATATTACAATGAGCAGTTCTTC. Translation gives CASSPPPVYYNEQFF.

The chain joins TRBV19 to TRBJ2-4; either TRBD1 or TRBD2 may supply D (5 bases each). V lost 4 bases and J 8 bases, leaving 15 bases between the germline ends. The CDR3 loop spans 14 amino acids. Germline lookup yields CDR1 LNHDA and CDR2 SQIVND (reference sequence). The DNA of the CDR3 is TGTGCCAGTAGTAACCGGGGACGGCCCGACATTCAGTACTTC. It is translated as CASSNRGRPDIQYF.

The CDR3 here is CASSSDRSSYEQYF. Here the CDR3 DNA reads TGTGCCAGCAGTTCAGACAGGAGCTCCTACGAGCAGTACTTC. The chain links TRBV2 to TRBJ2-7, with D tentatively TRBD1 (6 bases). Trimming left V 5 bases short and J 0 bases short, with 11 bases between. Per the germline V gene, CDR1 is SNHLY and CDR2 is FYNNEI. The CDR3 spans 14 residues.

The chain links TRBV7-2 to TRBJ2-5; D ambiguous. Per germline, CDR1 SGHTA and CDR2 FQGNSA. The CDR3 totals 14 residues. Trimming took 11 bases from V and 1 from J, leaving 17 bases between them. This CDR3 is CASAVGLGQETQYF. The CDR3 DNA sequence: TGTGCCTCAGCAGTTGGGCTGGGCCAAGAGACCCAGTACTTC.

The rearrangement links TRBV28 to TRBJ2-7; D ambiguous. Trimming left V 4 bases short and J 2 bases short, with 15 bases between. This CDR3 is built from 15 residues. CDR1 and CDR2 (germline): MDHEN, SYDVKM. The CDR3 DNA follows: TGTGCCAGCAGTTCTCTCCCCCCGGGCCCCTACGAGCAGTACTTC. This sequence encodes CASSSLPPGPYEQYF.

The chain recombines TRBV30 with TRBJ1-4, with D possibly TRBD1 on 5 matching bases. CDR3 length equals 17 residues. Germline-derived CDR1 and CDR2 are GTSNPN and SVGIG (reference sequence). V was trimmed by 2 bases and J by 0 bases, leaving 16 bases between them. CDR3 loop: CAWSSSLGHATNEKLFF. CDR3 nucleotide sequence: TGTGCCTGGAGTTCTTCACTCGGACATGCAACTAATGAAAAACTGTTTTTT.

The rearrangement uses TRBV7-2 and TRBJ2-1; D perhaps matches TRBD2 (5 bases). The CDR3 has 14 amino acids. CDR1 is SGHTA and CDR2 is FQGNSA in the germline V gene. V was cut by 5 bases and J by 6 bases, with 14 bases left in between. The CDR3 loop is CASSRTPRGNEQFF. DNA of the CDR3: TGTGCCAGCAGCCGAACTCCTCGGGGCAATGAGCAGTTCTTC.

The sample holds a few counts of this clone. This chain joins TRBV5-6 and TRBJ1-5; 7 nucleotides match TRBD1. CDR1 SGHDT and CDR2 YYEEEE come from the germline V gene. V lost 1 base, J lost 9 bases, and 10 bases stayed unmatched. The CDR3 is 15 amino acids. CDR3 amino acids: CASSLFGQAAMPQHF. As DNA, the CDR3 is TGTGCCAGCAGCTTGTTCGGACAGGCGGCTATGCCCCAGCATTTT.

The chain joins TRBV12-2 to TRBJ2-4; the listed D gene, TRBD2, was not tested against the DNA. TRBV12-2 is a pseudogene. This CDR3 is built from 16 residues. The CDR3: CASRSPGFIAKNIQYF. The CDR3 DNA follows: TGTGCAAGTCGCTCCCCGGGATTCATAGCCAAAAACATTCAGTACTTC.